A single sample is the source of the 23 T cell receptor beta chains below, sequenced in a study of response to subunit inactivated influenza vaccine. Using its own MiXCR run on the RT-PCR reads, TCRdb lists one record per CDR3 protein. The table shows hundreds of thousands of distinct CDR3 sequences, with 9.5% to 13% occurring only once. Sequencing was performed on PBMCs from blood, taken around seven weeks after vaccination. These receptors came from a man aged 45-60 years who received an inactivated influenza vaccine.

This sequence joins TRBV28 and TRBJ2-1; TRBD1 agrees at 7 bases. V lost 4 bases and J lost 2; bases outside the gene matches: 8. The CDR3 spans 16 residues. Germline V gene data show CDR1 as MDHEN and CDR2 as SYDVKM. CDR3 amino acids: CASSSRDRATYNEQFF. In nucleotides, the CDR3 is TGTGCCAGCAGTTCCCGAGACAGGGCTACCTACAATGAGCAGTTCTTC.

The chain carries TRBV12-3 or TRBV12-4 and TRBJ2-4; 9 nucleotides match TRBD1. This CDR3 is built from 13 residues. The V gene end was trimmed by 5 bases and the J gene end by 8 bases; junction bases not matched to a gene: 4. CDR3 DNA sequence: TGTGCCAGCAGTCCTAGGACAGGGGACATTCAGTACTTC. Residues: CASSPRTGDIQYF.

This clonotype has just a few counts. The chain links TRBV12-3 or TRBV12-4 to TRBJ2-7; D could derive from TRBD1 or TRBD2 (6 bases each). This CDR3 region has 16 residues. The germline V and J ends were trimmed by 6 bases and 4 bases, with 22 bases remaining between them. As DNA, the CDR3 is TGTGCCAGCAGCCTACCCCCGAGGGGGGTTTATTACGAGCAGTACTTC. This encodes CASSLPPRGVYYEQYF.

CDR3 loop: CASSYSSYAFF. The CDR3 bases are TGTGCCAGCAGTTACTCGTCGTACGCTTTCTTT. The chain employs TRBV6-2 or TRBV6-3 and TRBJ1-1; D gene ambiguous. The V end lost 0 bases, the J end lost 11 bases, and 7 bases lay between the germline ends. This CDR3 has 11 residues. Per germline, CDR1 MNHEY and CDR2 SVGEGT.

This clonotype has only a few counts. The CDR3 DNA follows: TGTGCCAGCAGCGTAGGAGGGGGAAGTCAGCCCCAGCATTTT. Its protein is CASSVGGGSQPQHF. The chain recombines TRBV9 with TRBJ1-5; a possible D gene is TRBD1 (6 bases). The CDR3 is 14 amino acids. CDR1 and CDR2 from the germline V gene are SGDLS and YYNGEE. The V end lost 0 bases, the J end lost 6 bases, and 10 bases lay between the germline ends. The whole variable domain, remainder taken from reference TRBV9 and TRBJ1-5, is DSGVTQTPKHLITATGQRVTLRCSPRSGDLSVYWYQQSLDQGLQFLIQYYNGEERAKGNILERFSAQQFPDLHSELNLSSLELGDSALYFCASSVGGGSQPQHFGDGTRLSIL.

J is TRBJ2-3 and V is TRBV6-5; TRBD2 agrees at 7 bases. Germline V lookup: CDR1 MNHEY, CDR2 SVGAGI. V lost 2 bases and J lost 1; bases outside the gene matches: 6. The CDR3 spans 16 residues. The CDR3 nucleotides read TGTGCCAGCAGTTACCAAAGACTAGCTGGCACAGATACGCAGTATTTT. Protein: CASSYQRLAGTDTQYF.

The V and J genes are TRBV18 and TRBJ1-2, with 7 bases identical to TRBD1. The ends lost 3 bases at V and 6 bases at J; junction bases unmatched: 10. Germline V gene data show CDR1 as KGHSH and CDR2 as LQKENI. CDR3 size: 15 residues. The CDR3: CASSPPGGGPHGYTF. Here the CDR3 DNA reads TGTGCCAGCTCACCGCCAGGGGGGGGGCCGCATGGCTACACCTTC.

This clonotype was seen a handful of times. J is TRBJ2-7 and V is TRBV30; D gene unclear. V was trimmed by 0 bases and J by 0 bases, leaving 6 bases between them. Germline loops: CDR1 GTSNPN, CDR2 SVGIG (reference sequence). This CDR3 is built from 13 residues. In DNA form, the CDR3 reads TGTGCCTGGAGTGTGGGAAACTCCTACGAGCAGTACTTC. Its translation: CAWSVGNSYEQYF.

This clonotype occurred many times. The chain carries TRBV20-1 and TRBJ2-7; 7 bases are a match to TRBD2. Per germline, CDR1 DFQATT and CDR2 SNEGSKA (reference sequence). CDR3 length equals 15 residues. Trimming took 0 bases from V and 1 from J; bases not matched to a gene: 6. The CDR3 loop reads CSARDPGGISYEQYF. The CDR3 DNA is TGCAGTGCTAGAGATCCGGGGGGAATATCCTACGAGCAGTACTTC.

This clonotype was observed at least ten times. V usage is TRBV12-3 or TRBV12-4 and J usage is TRBJ1-2, with a weak D call TRBD1 (6 bases). Deletions cut 2 bases from V and 7 bases from J, with 14 bases between. This CDR3 spans 14 amino acids. The CDR3 loop reads CASSLTGSSLGYTF. As DNA, the CDR3 is TGTGCCAGCAGTTTAACAGGGTCTAGTCTTGGCTACACCTTC.

This clonotype was detected only a few times. The chain employs TRBV20-1 and TRBJ2-3; 7 bases are shared with TRBD1. The germline CDR1 and CDR2 sequences are DFQATT and SNEGSKA (reference sequence). CDR3 length: 15 residues. Trimming at V came to 4 bases and at J to 3 bases, leaving 10 bases not matched to a gene. Written as DNA, the CDR3 is TGCAGTGCTAACAGGGGAAAGGTGCAGACAGATACGCAGTATTTT. Translating it yields CSANRGKVQTDTQYF.

The chain couples TRBV29-1 to TRBJ1-2, with D perhaps TRBD1 (6 bases). Deletions cut 6 bases from V and 2 bases from J, with 13 bases between. Germline CDR1 reads SQVTM; CDR2 reads ANQGSEA. The CDR3 sequence is 13 residues long. The CDR3 spells CSVVLQGNYGYTF. CDR3 bases: TGCAGCGTAGTACTTCAGGGGAACTATGGCTACACCTTC.

This clonotype was seen more than once but under ten times. J is TRBJ2-3 and V is TRBV5-6; 13 bases are a match to TRBD2. V lost 7 bases to trimming and J lost 2 bases; unmatched junction nucleotides: 16. CDR1 SGHDT and CDR2 YYEEEE come from the germline V gene. The CDR3 runs 19 residues. The CDR3 bases are TGTGCCAGCGCAACGGTGGGGGGACTAGCGGGGACCAACACAGATACGCAGTATTTT. Translation gives CASATVGGLAGTNTDTQYF.

The table lists this clonotype with a few counts. V is TRBV5-5 and J is TRBJ1-3; D is unclear. From germline, CDR1 is SGHKS and CDR2 YYEKEE (reference sequence). Trimming took off 0 bases at V and 0 bases at J, with 10 bases between the two ends. The CDR3 length is 16 residues. The CDR3 spells CASSLVMGSSGNTIYF. Written as DNA, the CDR3 is TGTGCCAGCAGCTTGGTGATGGGGAGCTCTGGAAACACCATATATTTT. Using reference TRBV5-5 and TRBJ1-3 for the parts outside the CDR3, the full variable domain is DAGVTQSPTHLIKTRGQQVTLRCSPISGHKSVSWYQQVLGQGPQFIFQYYEKEERGRGNFPDRFSARQFPNYSSELNVNALLLGDSALYLCASSLVMGSSGNTIYFGEGSWLTVV.

This clonotype was detected many times. The chain combines TRBV7-9 with TRBJ2-3, with TRBD2 as a possible D gene (5 bases). Germline CDR1 reads SEHNR; CDR2 reads FQNEAQ (reference sequence). There are 15 residues in the CDR3. V was pared by 0 bases and J by 0 bases, with 7 bases between. CDR3 amino acids: CASSLALASTDTQYF. CDR3 nucleotides: TGTGCCAGCAGCTTAGCGCTAGCTAGCACAGATACGCAGTATTTT.

This clonotype was observed a few times. V gene TRBV2 combines with J gene TRBJ1-2, with 7 positions matching TRBD1. The CDR3 totals 13 residues. From germline, CDR1 is SNHLY and CDR2 FYNNEI. V was clipped by 5 bases and J by 8 bases; unmatched bases: 8. The CDR3 loop reads CASSTGTASGYTF. The CDR3 DNA follows: TGTGCCAGCAGTACCGGGACAGCGTCCGGCTACACCTTC. The full variable domain, with the rest looked up from reference TRBV2 and TRBJ1-2, is EPEVTQTPSHQVTQMGQEVILRCVPISNHLYFYWYRQILGQKVEFLVSFYNNEISEKSEIFDDQFSVERPDGSNFTLKIRSTKLEDSAMYFCASSTGTASGYTFGSGTRLTVV.

This clonotype occurred many times. This chain joins TRBV4-3 and TRBJ1-1, with a tentative D call TRBD1 (6 bases). Germline CDR1 and CDR2: LGHNA and YSLEER. V lost 2 bases, J lost 10 bases, and 14 bases lay in between. There are 13 residues in the CDR3. The CDR3 DNA sequence: TGCGCCAGCAGCCAAAGCCTAGACAGGCTAGCTTTCTTT. Its translation: CASSQSLDRLAFF.

This clonotype was counted only a few times. V usage is TRBV11-2 and J usage is TRBJ2-1; 11 nucleotides match TRBD2. Germline V CDR1 and CDR2: SGHAT, FQNNGV. The J segment lost 4 bases and the V segment lost 5 bases, leaving 7 bases of the junction unmatched. The CDR3 is made up of 16 amino acids. The CDR3 loop reads CASSPQTSGAYNEQFF. In DNA form, the CDR3 reads TGTGCCAGCAGCCCACAGACTAGCGGGGCATACAATGAGCAGTTCTTC.

The CDR3 reads CASSGGGTGRGYSGANVLTF. The CDR3 bases are TGTGCCAGCAGTGGGGGAGGAACGGGCAGGGGTTACTCTGGGGCCAACGTCCTGACTTTC. The chain is built from TRBV2 and TRBJ2-6, with D perhaps being TRBD1 or TRBD2 (6 bases each). The V gene's germline CDR1 is SNHLY and CDR2 FYNNEI. The V end was cut by 4 bases, the J end by 0 bases, with 22 bases between. The CDR3 has 20 amino acids. Complete variable domain (other parts from reference TRBV2 and TRBJ2-6): EPEVTQTPSHQVTQMGQEVILRCVPISNHLYFYWYRQILGQKVEFLVSFYNNEISEKSEIFDDQFSVERPDGSNFTLKIRSTKLEDSAMYFCASSGGGTGRGYSGANVLTFGAGSRLTVL.

In its sample, this clonotype was seen a few times. The rearrangement uses TRBV12-3 or TRBV12-4 and TRBJ2-1; TRBD1 aligns across 8 bases. Losses at the gene ends were 6 bases for V and 9 bases for J; bases not matched to a gene: 7. CDR3 length: 13 amino acids. This chain's CDR3 is CASSSNRGVEQFF. DNA of the CDR3: TGTGCCAGCAGCTCTAACAGGGGGGTTGAGCAGTTCTTC.

This chain joins TRBV4-3 and TRBJ2-3; tentatively, D is TRBD1 or TRBD2 (6 bases each). Germline values: CDR1 LGHNA, CDR2 YSLEER. The CDR3 is 17 residues long. The V and J ends lost 4 bases and 1 base respectively, with 18 bases between them. Written as DNA, the CDR3 is TGCGCCAGCAGCCGTGTCGGGGGCCCTATAGGCACAGATACGCAGTATTTT. This translates into CASSRVGGPIGTDTQYF.

This clonotype was seen only a few times. The chain has TRBV7-3 and TRBJ2-2; 12 bases are shared with TRBD2. Unmatched junction bases numbered 9, after V lost 2 bases and J lost 5 bases. Germline V gives CDR1 SGHTA, CDR2 FQGTGA. The CDR3 spans 18 residues. The DNA of the CDR3 is TGTGCCAGCAGCTTACTTCCTAGCGGGAGGGCCGGTACCGGGGAGCTGTTTTTT. This codes for CASSLLPSGRAGTGELFF.

The table lists this clonotype with many counts. The CDR3 bases are TGCAGTGCTGGACAGGGGGCGAGGGATACGCAGTATTTT. This encodes CSAGQGARDTQYF. V is TRBV20-1 and J is TRBJ2-3, with 11 bases that match TRBD1. Germline CDR1 and CDR2: DFQATT and SNEGSKA (reference sequence). This CDR3 spans 13 amino acids. V was pared by 5 bases and J by 6 bases, with 4 bases of the junction left unmatched.